This passage covers 29 T cell receptor beta chains from one sample sequenced in a study of control samples from healthy donors and cancer patients. This table comes from immunoSEQ multiplex PCR, and its TCRdb copy is limited to in-frame clones, with some not included. The sample includes some 130,000 clones, approximately 90% of them seen just once. The sample was blood. These receptors all come from a young man in good health.

The rearrangement links TRBV9 to TRBJ1-1; TRBD1 agrees at 7 bases. Germline lookup yields CDR1 SGDLS and CDR2 YYNGEE. After removal of 0 bases from V and 4 bases from J, the junction contained 9 bases not matched to a gene. The CDR3 is made up of 16 amino acids. The chain's CDR3 is CASSVVGEQGFTEAFF. The CDR3 bases are TGTGCCAGCAGCGTAGTCGGGGAACAGGGGTTCACTGAAGCTTTCTTT. Based on the CDR3 plus reference TRBV9 and TRBJ1-1, the full variable domain is DSGVTQTPKHLITATGQRVTLRCSPRSGDLSVYWYQQSLDQGLQFLIQYYNGEERAKGNILERFSAQQFPDLHSELNLSSLELGDSALYFCASSVVGEQGFTEAFFGQGTRLTVV.

This chain links TRBV2 with TRBJ2-1, with D perhaps TRBD1 or TRBD2 (5 bases each). The CDR3 loop spans 13 amino acids. Germline loops: CDR1 SNHLY, CDR2 FYNNEI. The V and J ends lost 6 bases and 6 bases respectively, with 12 bases between them. In nucleotides, the CDR3 is TGTGCCAGCAGGGGACGCATGGCCAATGAGCAGTTCTTC. Translating it yields CASRGRMANEQFF.

The chain has TRBV5-6 and TRBJ1-6, with D uncertain. CDR3 size: 17 residues. The germline CDR1 and CDR2 sequences are SGHDT and YYEEEE. Between the trimmed V and J ends, which lost 3 bases and 8 bases, there was a span of 21 bases. The CDR3 DNA sequence: TGTGCCAGCAGCTCTTCCGGACGTCTAGTCGTGGATTCACCCCTCCACTTT. Protein: CASSSSGRLVVDSPLHF. Combining the CDR3 with reference TRBV5-6 and TRBJ1-6 gives the whole variable domain DAGVTQSPTHLIKTRGQQVTLRCSPKSGHDTVSWYQQALGQGPQFIFQYYEEEERQRGNFPDRFSGHQFPNYSSELNVNALLLGDSALYLCASSSSGRLVVDSPLHFGNGTRLTVT.

This clone was found a few times. This sequence joins TRBV19 and TRBJ2-7; D possibly matches TRBD1 or TRBD2 (5 bases each). CDR3 length: 16 residues. CDR1 and CDR2 from the germline V gene are LNHDA and SQIVND (reference sequence). The V end lost 0 bases, the J end lost 2 bases, and 14 bases lay between the germline ends. The CDR3 region has the DNA TGTGCCAGTAGTATAGATGCCGGGACCGTCCCCTACGAGCAGTACTTC. Its translation: CASSIDAGTVPYEQYF.

J is TRBJ2-1 and V is TRBV7-3; D gene unclear. CDR3 length: 13 residues. V shed 4 bases and J shed 4 bases, with 8 bases lying between them. The germline V gene has CDR1 SGHTA and CDR2 FQGTGA. CDR3 in DNA: TGTGCCAGCAGCTCACAAGTTTACAATGAGCAGTTCTTC. This codes for CASSSQVYNEQFF. The whole variable domain, remainder taken from reference TRBV7-3 and TRBJ2-1, is GAGVSQTPSNKVTEKGKYVELRCDPISGHTALYWYRQSLGQGPEFLIYFQGTGAADDSGLPNDRFFAVRPEGSVSTLKIQRTERGDSAVYLCASSSQVYNEQFFGPGTRLTVL.

The chain employs TRBV4-1 and TRBJ1-4; D ambiguous. V shed 2 bases and J shed 1 base, with 8 bases lying between them. The CDR3 sequence is 15 residues long. From germline, CDR1 is MGHRA and CDR2 YSYEKL. CDR3 bases: TGCGCCAGCAGCCAAACAGCCCTAACTAATGAAAAACTGTTTTTT. Translating gives CASSQTALTNEKLFF.

The chain employs TRBV6-1 and TRBJ2-5, with 9 bases aligning to TRBD1. The CDR3 sequence is 19 residues long. Trimming removed 2 bases from V and 6 bases from J; junction bases left unmatched: 19. Looked up from germline, CDR1 is MNHNS and CDR2 is SASEGT. In DNA form, the CDR3 reads TGTGCCAGCAGTGAAAGGCAAAAGGGGCTACGGGACAGGGCGCAGACCCAGTACTTC. Its translation is CASSERQKGLRDRAQTQYF.

V is TRBV5-5 and J is TRBJ1-1; 8 nucleotides agree with TRBD1. Germline assignment: CDR1 SGHKS and CDR2 YYEKEE (reference sequence). The CDR3 contains 12 residues. Trimming at V came to 4 bases and at J to 5 bases, leaving 1 base not matched to a gene. The CDR3: CASSTGGTEAFF. In DNA form, the CDR3 reads TGTGCCAGCAGCACAGGGGGGACTGAAGCTTTCTTT.

The chain couples TRBV15 to TRBJ2-7; D uncertain. The V end was cut by 5 bases, the J end by 1 base, with 15 bases between. The CDR3 extends over 15 amino acids. Germline V gene lookup returns CDR1 LNHNV and CDR2 YYDKDF (reference sequence). CDR3 residues: CATSDSRVRSYEQYF. CDR3 sequence (DNA): TGTGCCACCAGCGACTCTCGGGTGCGGTCCTACGAGCAGTACTTC.

The V and J genes are TRBV6-1 and TRBJ2-5, with D possibly being TRBD2 (6 bases). Deletions cut 2 bases from V and 1 base from J, with 20 bases between. Per germline, CDR1 MNHNS and CDR2 SASEGT. The CDR3 has 18 residues. The CDR3 is CASSERVGSVSLQETQYF. The CDR3 DNA reads TGTGCCAGCAGTGAAAGAGTCGGGAGCGTCTCGCTCCAAGAGACCCAGTACTTC.

The gene calls are TRBV5-1 and TRBJ1-2; no definite D call. Per germline, CDR1 SGHRS and CDR2 YFSETQ. This CDR3 spans 14 amino acids. The V end lost 0 bases, the J end lost 6 bases, and 12 bases lay between the germline ends. As DNA, the CDR3 is TGCGCCAGCAGCTTGGAGGCCCACAGCCATGGCTACACCTTC. This codes for CASSLEAHSHGYTF. Variable domain in full (rest from reference TRBV5-1 and TRBJ1-2): KAGVTQTPRYLIKTRGQQVTLSCSPISGHRSVSWYQQTPGQGLQFLFEYFSETQRNKGNFPGRFSGRQFSNSRSEMNVSTLELGDSALYLCASSLEAHSHGYTFGSGTRLTVV.

The rearrangement joins TRBV30 to TRBJ1-3, with 7 positions matching TRBD1. J gave up 2 bases and V 5 bases, and 3 bases lay outside the gene matches. Germline V CDR1 and CDR2: GTSNPN, SVGIG (reference sequence). There are 13 residues in the CDR3. As DNA, the CDR3 is TGTGCCTGGGGGGGGACAGCTGGAAACACCATATATTTT. Residues: CAWGGTAGNTIYF.

This rearrangement joins TRBV10-1 to TRBJ2-7; a weak D match, TRBD1 (5 bases). Looked up from germline, CDR1 is WNHNN and CDR2 is SYGVQD (reference sequence). The CDR3 totals 17 residues. V lost 0 bases and J lost 3, with 18 bases in between. In DNA form, the CDR3 reads TGCGCCAGCAGTGAGTCGCAAGGGGCTAGATACAACTACGAGCAGTACTTC. This codes for CASSESQGARYNYEQYF.

The chain links TRBV5-5 to TRBJ2-3, with TRBD2 identical over 10 bases. Germline V gives CDR1 SGHKS, CDR2 YYEKEE (reference sequence). The CDR3 spans 16 residues. V dropped 2 bases and J dropped 0; count of bases not matched to a gene: 3. CDR3 coding DNA: TGTGCCAGCAGCTTATCTAGCGGGGGAAGCACAGATACGCAGTATTTT. As protein: CASSLSSGGSTDTQYF.

The J gene is TRBJ1-3, the V gene TRBV5-1, with 7 bases that match TRBD1. Germline V gene lookup returns CDR1 SGHRS and CDR2 YFSETQ. This CDR3 spans 18 amino acids. After removal of 5 bases from V and 0 bases from J, the junction contained 14 bases not matched to a gene. CDR3 nucleotide sequence: TGCGCCAGCAGGTCTATCCCACTGGGACAGCTCTCTGGAAACACCATATATTTT. This sequence encodes CASRSIPLGQLSGNTIYF.

The CDR3 region is CSASGQPYGYTF. CDR3 sequence (DNA): TGCAGCGCCTCTGGACAGCCCTATGGCTACACCTTC. The V call is TRBV29-1, the J call TRBJ1-2; D perhaps matches TRBD1 (6 bases). V was cut by 7 bases and J by 4 bases, with 13 bases left in between. The length of the CDR3 is 12 residues. Germline CDR1 is SQVTM and CDR2 is ANQGSEA.

The rearrangement joins TRBV7-9 to TRBJ1-1, with 7 nucleotides matching TRBD1. Germline-derived CDR1 and CDR2 are SEHNR and FQNEAQ (reference sequence). The CDR3 spans 15 residues. The ends lost 5 bases at V and 4 bases at J; junction bases unmatched: 10. The CDR3 sequence is CASSRRAQGTTEAFF. As DNA, the CDR3 is TGTGCCAGCAGCCGCCGGGCACAGGGGACCACTGAAGCTTTCTTT.

In its sample, this clone was seen once. This chain links TRBV7-3 with TRBJ2-1, with 10 bases identical to TRBD2. Germline V gene lookup returns CDR1 SGHTA and CDR2 FQGTGA. This CDR3 comprises 15 residues. Trimming took 3 bases from V and 4 from J; bases not matched to a gene: 3. For the CDR3, the DNA is TGTGCCAGCAGCTTTTCTAGCGGGGGTTACAATGAGCAGTTCTTC. Encoded protein: CASSFSSGGYNEQFF. Looking up the rest from reference TRBV7-3 and TRBJ2-1 gives the full variable domain: GAGVSQTPSNKVTEKGKYVELRCDPISGHTALYWYRQSLGQGPEFLIYFQGTGAADDSGLPNDRFFAVRPEGSVSTLKIQRTERGDSAVYLCASSFSSGGYNEQFFGPGTRLTVL.

This chain links TRBV7-8 with TRBJ2-6; D is possibly TRBD1 (5 bases). V shed 2 bases and J shed 0 bases, with 11 bases lying between them. The CDR3 extends over 17 amino acids. Per the germline V gene, CDR1 is SGHVS and CDR2 is FQNEAQ. The CDR3 region has the DNA TGTGCCAGCAGCTTATACAGGTCCCGCTCTGGGGCCAACGTCCTGACTTTC. Amino acid sequence: CASSLYRSRSGANVLTF.

The chain uses TRBV6-6 and TRBJ1-2, with a tentative D call TRBD1 (5 bases). The germline V gene has CDR1 MNHNY and CDR2 SVGAGI (reference sequence). Trimming took 5 bases from V and 3 from J, leaving 13 bases between them. The CDR3 is 14 amino acids. The CDR3 DNA follows: TGTGCCAGCAGTATCCCGCAGGGTGACTATGGCTACACCTTC. Amino acids: CASSIPQGDYGYTF.

The V and J genes are TRBV6-6 and TRBJ1-6; D uncertain. The CDR3 length is 13 residues. The V end was cut by 2 bases, the J end by 8 bases, with 7 bases between. Per germline, CDR1 MNHNY and CDR2 SVGAGI (reference sequence). CDR3 sequence (DNA): TGTGCCAGCAGTTACGGAGCCGATTCACCCCTCCACTTT. This codes for CASSYGADSPLHF.

J is TRBJ1-4 and V is TRBV3-1 (or the pseudogene TRBV3-2); perhaps TRBD1 as D (6 bases). Germline-derived CDR1 and CDR2 are LGHDT and YNNKEL (reference sequence). The CDR3 loop spans 15 amino acids. Trimming pared 4 bases from V and 4 bases from J, leaving 13 bases between. The CDR3 DNA reads as TGTGCCAGCAGCCTAAGAGAGGGGGTTAATGAAAAACTGTTTTTT. Its protein is CASSLREGVNEKLFF.

CDR3: CASSFTGGNYGYTF. The DNA of the CDR3 is TGTGCCAGCAGCTTCACAGGGGGAAACTATGGCTACACCTTC. The V gene is TRBV5-4, the J gene TRBJ1-2; 8 positions match TRBD1. CDR1 SGHNT and CDR2 YYREEE come from the germline V gene (reference sequence). The CDR3 has 14 amino acids. Losses at the gene ends were 2 bases for V and 2 bases for J; bases not matched to a gene: 2. The full variable domain, its missing parts supplied by reference TRBV5-4 and TRBJ1-2, is ETGVTQSPTHLIKTRGQQVTLRCSSQSGHNTVSWYQQALGQGPQFIFQYYREEENGRGNFPPRFSGLQFPNYSSELNVNALELDDSALYLCASSFTGGNYGYTFGSGTRLTVV.

The chain uses TRBV7-9 and TRBJ2-5, with TRBD2 identical over 8 bases. The CDR3 runs to 17 residues. The V gene's germline CDR1 is SEHNR and CDR2 FQNEAQ (reference sequence). The V and J ends lost 3 bases and 2 bases, in that order; junction bases with no gene match: 11. This CDR3 is CASSFRPIAGRQETQYF. The CDR3 region has the DNA TGTGCCAGCAGCTTTAGGCCTATAGCGGGGAGACAAGAGACCCAGTACTTC.

The rearrangement links TRBV7-7 to TRBJ2-2; weak D call: TRBD1 (6 bases). Germline assignment: CDR1 SSHAT and CDR2 FNYEAQ (reference sequence). This CDR3 region has 14 residues. Trimming shortened V by 8 bases and J by 1 base, and 11 bases separated the two germline ends. Here the CDR3 reads CASRQDLNTGELFF. CDR3 DNA: TGTGCCAGCCGACAGGACTTGAACACCGGGGAGCTGTTTTTT.

The CDR3 region is CSVGGPTRDTEAFF. Here the CDR3 DNA reads TGCAGCGTAGGTGGCCCTACCAGGGACACTGAAGCTTTCTTT. The rearrangement links TRBV29-1 to TRBJ1-1; TRBD1 might be the D (5 bases). The CDR3 runs 14 residues. Trimming cost V 6 bases and J 3 bases, with 17 bases left between them. Germline values: CDR1 SQVTM, CDR2 ANQGSEA.

The CDR3 reads CASSLEYQGGAIPGELFF. CDR3 sequence (DNA): TGCGCCAGCAGCTTGGAGTACCAGGGGGGAGCGATACCCGGGGAGCTGTTTTTT. The chain carries TRBV5-1 and TRBJ2-2; TRBD1 is a possible D gene (7 bases). Trimming pared 0 bases from V and 6 bases from J, leaving 21 bases between. This CDR3 is 18 amino acids long. CDR1 is SGHRS and CDR2 is YFSETQ in the germline V gene.

The chain uses TRBV3-1 (or the pseudogene TRBV3-2) and TRBJ2-1; 8 positions agree with TRBD2. Germline lookup yields CDR1 LGHDT and CDR2 YNNKEL (reference sequence). The ends lost 0 bases at V and 2 bases at J; junction bases unmatched: 3. The CDR3 contains 16 residues. As DNA, the CDR3 is TGTGCCAGCAGCCAAGATCTCGGGGGGGCCTACAATGAGCAGTTCTTC. Encoded protein: CASSQDLGGAYNEQFF.

The chain recombines TRBV4-1 with TRBJ1-2; D possibly corresponds to TRBD1 (6 bases). Trimming pared 1 base from V and 7 bases from J, leaving 22 bases between. The CDR3 extends over 17 amino acids. Germline V lookup: CDR1 MGHRA, CDR2 YSYEKL. CDR3 region: CASSQAVWAGGSSGYTF. The CDR3, as DNA: TGCGCCAGCAGCCAAGCTGTGTGGGCCGGGGGCAGTAGTGGCTACACCTTC.